This T cell receptor beta chain was recovered during a study of cytomegalovirus exposure and HLA in healthy donors. Whole-study findings and limits: An ancestry cluster, one associated with Asian ancestry, reportedly showed fewer N-insertions than the approximately 650-donor mean in a later analysis. The study flagged around 150 TCR beta chains as cytomegalovirus-associated. The likely origin of a cluster of highly shared sequence variants was a sequencing artifact.

Primers: 60 Vbeta forward and 13 Jbeta reverse. Assay used: immunoSEQ multiplex PCR; TCRdb lists only in-frame clones, some missing. Here the sample spans 150,000 to 200,000 clones, roughly 77% being singletons. Looked up from germline, CDR1 is MNHNS and CDR2 is SASEGT. Trimming took 5 bases from V and 3 from J; bases not matched to a gene: 5. The CDR3 is 15 amino acids. This clone has just one count. Its antigen is unknown. This sequence joins TRBV6-1 and TRBJ1-2, with 11 positions matching TRBD1. This TCR derives from a middle-aged man in good health and CMV-seropositive. The sequenced sample consisted of PBMCs. The CDR3, as DNA: TGTGCCAGCAGTAAGGACAGGGGGCCGGACTATGGCTACACCTTC. As protein: CASSKDRGPDYGYTF.